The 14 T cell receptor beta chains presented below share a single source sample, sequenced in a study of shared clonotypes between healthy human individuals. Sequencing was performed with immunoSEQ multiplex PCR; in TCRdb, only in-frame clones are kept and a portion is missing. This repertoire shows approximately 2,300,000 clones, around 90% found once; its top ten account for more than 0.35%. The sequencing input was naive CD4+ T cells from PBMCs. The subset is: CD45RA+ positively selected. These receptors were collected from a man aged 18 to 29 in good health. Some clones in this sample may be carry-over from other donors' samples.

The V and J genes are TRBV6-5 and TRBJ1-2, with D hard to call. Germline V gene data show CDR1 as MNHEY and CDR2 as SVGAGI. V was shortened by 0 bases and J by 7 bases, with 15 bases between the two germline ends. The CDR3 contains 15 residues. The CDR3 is CASSYSGLSTGGYTF. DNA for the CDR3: TGTGCCAGCAGTTACTCCGGGTTGTCTACTGGTGGCTACACCTTC.

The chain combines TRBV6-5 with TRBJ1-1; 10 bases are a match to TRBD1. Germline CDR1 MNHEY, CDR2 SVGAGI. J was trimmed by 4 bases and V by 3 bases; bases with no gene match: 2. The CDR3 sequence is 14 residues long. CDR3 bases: TGTGCCAGCAGTTATCGACAGGGGGCCACTGAAGCTTTCTTT. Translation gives CASSYRQGATEAFF.

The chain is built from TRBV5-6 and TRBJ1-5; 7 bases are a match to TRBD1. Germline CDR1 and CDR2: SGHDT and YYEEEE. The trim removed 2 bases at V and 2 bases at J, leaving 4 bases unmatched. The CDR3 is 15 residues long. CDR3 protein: CASSFDRAGNQPQHF. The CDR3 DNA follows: TGTGCCAGCAGCTTTGACAGGGCGGGCAATCAGCCCCAGCATTTT.

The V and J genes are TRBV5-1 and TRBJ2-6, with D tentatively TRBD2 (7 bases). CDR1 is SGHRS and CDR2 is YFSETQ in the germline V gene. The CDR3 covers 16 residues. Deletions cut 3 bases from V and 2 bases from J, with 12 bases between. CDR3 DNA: TGCGCCAGCAGCTGGGGGGGGGCCCCTGGGGCCAACGTCCTGACTTTC. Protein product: CASSWGGAPGANVLTF.

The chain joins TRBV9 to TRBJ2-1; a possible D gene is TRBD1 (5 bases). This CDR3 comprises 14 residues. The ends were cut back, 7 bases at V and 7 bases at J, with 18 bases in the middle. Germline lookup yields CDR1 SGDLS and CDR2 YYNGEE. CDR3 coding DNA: TGTGCCAGCTGCAAAGGGGCGTACGGTAATGAGCAGTTCTTC. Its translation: CASCKGAYGNEQFF. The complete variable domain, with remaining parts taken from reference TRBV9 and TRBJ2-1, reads DSGVTQTPKHLITATGQRVTLRCSPRSGDLSVYWYQQSLDQGLQFLIQYYNGEERAKGNILERFSAQQFPDLHSELNLSSLELGDSALYFCASCKGAYGNEQFFGPGTRLTVL.

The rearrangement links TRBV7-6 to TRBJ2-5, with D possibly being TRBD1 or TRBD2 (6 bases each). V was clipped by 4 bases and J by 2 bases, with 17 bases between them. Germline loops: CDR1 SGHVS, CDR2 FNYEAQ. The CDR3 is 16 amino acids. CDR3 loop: CASSSNRAGGQETQYF. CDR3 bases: TGTGCCAGCAGCTCGAACAGGGCTGGAGGGCAAGAGACCCAGTACTTC.

This CDR3 is CATSGRSQPQHF. In DNA, the CDR3 is TGTGCCACTTCAGGGAGAAGTCAGCCCCAGCATTTT. The rearrangement uses TRBV28 and TRBJ1-5; perhaps TRBD1 as D (5 bases). Germline assignment: CDR1 MDHEN and CDR2 SYDVKM. V was clipped by 10 bases and J by 6 bases, with 13 bases between them. This CDR3 has 12 amino acids.

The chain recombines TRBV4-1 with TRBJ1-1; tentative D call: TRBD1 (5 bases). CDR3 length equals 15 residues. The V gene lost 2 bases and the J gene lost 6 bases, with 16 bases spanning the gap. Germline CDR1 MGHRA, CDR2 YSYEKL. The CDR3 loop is CASSQPRARDAEAFF. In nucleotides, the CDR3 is TGCGCCAGCAGCCAACCAAGGGCGAGGGACGCTGAAGCTTTCTTT.

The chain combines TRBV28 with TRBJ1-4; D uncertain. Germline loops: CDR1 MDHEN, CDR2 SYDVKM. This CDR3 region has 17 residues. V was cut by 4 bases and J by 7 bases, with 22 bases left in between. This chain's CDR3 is CASSSMLGGLRGEKLFF. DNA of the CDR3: TGTGCCAGCAGTTCCATGCTGGGCGGCCTTAGAGGTGAAAAACTGTTTTTT.

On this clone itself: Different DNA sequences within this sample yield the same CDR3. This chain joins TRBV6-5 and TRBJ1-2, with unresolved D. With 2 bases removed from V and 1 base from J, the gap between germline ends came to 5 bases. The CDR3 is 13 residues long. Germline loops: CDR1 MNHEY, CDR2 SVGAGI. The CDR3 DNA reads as TGTGCCAGCAGTTACCGAGATAACTATGGCTACACCTTC. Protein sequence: CASSYRDNYGYTF.

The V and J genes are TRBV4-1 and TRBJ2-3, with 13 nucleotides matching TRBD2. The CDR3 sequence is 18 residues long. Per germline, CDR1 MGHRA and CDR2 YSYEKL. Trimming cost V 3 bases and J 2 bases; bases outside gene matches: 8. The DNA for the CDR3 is TGCGCCAGCAGCCATCAACCGGGACTAGCGGGACTCACAGATACGCAGTATTTT. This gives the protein CASSHQPGLAGLTDTQYF.

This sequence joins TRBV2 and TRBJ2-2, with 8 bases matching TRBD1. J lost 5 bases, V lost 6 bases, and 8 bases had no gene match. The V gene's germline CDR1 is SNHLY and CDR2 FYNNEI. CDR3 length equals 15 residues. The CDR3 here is CASSPDRAFTGELFF. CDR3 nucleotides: TGTGCCAGCAGCCCGGACAGGGCCTTTACCGGGGAGCTGTTTTTT.

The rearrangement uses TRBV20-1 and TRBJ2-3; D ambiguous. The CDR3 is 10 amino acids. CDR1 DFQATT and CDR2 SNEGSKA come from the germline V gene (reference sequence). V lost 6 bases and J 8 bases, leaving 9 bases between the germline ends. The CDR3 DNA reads TGCAGTGCCGCCGCAGGTACGCAGTATTTT. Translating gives CSAAAGTQYF.

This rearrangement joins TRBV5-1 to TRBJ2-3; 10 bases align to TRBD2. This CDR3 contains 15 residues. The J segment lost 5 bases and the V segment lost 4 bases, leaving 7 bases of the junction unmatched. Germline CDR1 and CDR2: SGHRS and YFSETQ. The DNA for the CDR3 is TGCGCCAGCAGCACGGGGACTAGCGTGGGAGATACGCAGTATTTT. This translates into CASSTGTSVGDTQYF.